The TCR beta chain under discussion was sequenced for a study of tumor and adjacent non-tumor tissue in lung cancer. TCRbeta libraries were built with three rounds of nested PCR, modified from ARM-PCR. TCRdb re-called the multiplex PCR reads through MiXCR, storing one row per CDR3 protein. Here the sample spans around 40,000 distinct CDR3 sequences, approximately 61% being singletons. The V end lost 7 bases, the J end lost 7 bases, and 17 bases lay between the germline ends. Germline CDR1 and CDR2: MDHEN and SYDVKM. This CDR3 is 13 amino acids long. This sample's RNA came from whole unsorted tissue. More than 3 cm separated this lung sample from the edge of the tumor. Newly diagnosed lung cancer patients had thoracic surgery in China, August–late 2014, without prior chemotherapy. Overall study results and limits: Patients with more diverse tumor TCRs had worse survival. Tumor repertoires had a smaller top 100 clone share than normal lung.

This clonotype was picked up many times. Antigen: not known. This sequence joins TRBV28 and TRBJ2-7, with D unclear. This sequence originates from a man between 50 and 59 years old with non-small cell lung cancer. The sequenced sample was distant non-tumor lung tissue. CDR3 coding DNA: TGTGCCAGCACCAAACCCCCGGCTGGGGAGCAGTACTTC. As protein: CASTKPPAGEQYF.